This entry concerns a single TCR beta chain. These data come from a study of Graves' ophthalmopathy and Graves' hyperthyroidism. Under 3 months in duration, the ophthalmopathy in affected donors had moderate-to-severe activity, CAS ≥3 and NOSPECS ≥4. Additional autoimmune diseases, uncontrolled infections, pregnancy or lactation disqualified patients. Germline V lookup: CDR1 MDHEN, CDR2 SYDVKM. Trimming removed 5 bases at V and 1 base at J, with 15 bases between. This CDR3 is 15 amino acids long. Using RNA transcripts, the TCR beta CDR3 regions were amplified. First-round RT-PCR with HTBI primers preceded a second-round multiplex PCR. TCRdb redid the calling of the multiplex PCR reads with MiXCR, one entry per CDR3 protein. The table has around 170,000 distinct CDR3 sequences, about 40% seen once.

The chain links TRBV28 to TRBJ2-7; maybe TRBD1 (6 bases). Sequencing was done on a sample of peripheral blood. This TCR derives from a woman aged 35 to 49 with Graves' ophthalmopathy. The CDR3 here is CASSIHREISYEQYF. The CDR3 DNA reads as TGTGCCAGCAGTATTCACAGGGAAATTTCCTACGAGCAGTACTTC.